The next 10 T cell receptor beta chains were all read from a single sample in a study of blood T cell repertoires in COVID-19. Method: immunoSEQ multiplex PCR; TCRdb's copy keeps in-frame clones and lacks some. The data hold 200,000 to 250,000 clones, with 75% to 90% observed a single time. The sample taken for sequencing was peripheral blood. The receptors stem from a man aged 60 to 75 who had recovered from COVID-19.

This sequence joins TRBV7-9 and TRBJ2-1, with D perhaps TRBD1 (8 bases). Germline lookup yields CDR1 SEHNR and CDR2 FQNEAQ (reference sequence). The CDR3 loop spans 13 amino acids. Trimming stripped 8 bases from V and 9 bases from J, with 17 bases between. DNA of the CDR3: TGTGCCAGCTCAAGCCACAGGGGGGGTGAGCAGTTCTTC. Translation gives CASSSHRGGEQFF.

The chain links TRBV19 to TRBJ1-2, with D perhaps matching TRBD1 (6 bases). Trimming took 9 bases from V and 5 from J, leaving 13 bases between them. The CDR3 is 12 amino acids. Germline CDR1 LNHDA, CDR2 SQIVND (reference sequence). CDR3 residues: CASSGTSYGYTF. The CDR3 nucleotides are TGTGCCAGCAGCGGGACATCTTATGGCTACACCTTC.

This clone was seen once. The chain employs TRBV7-2 and TRBJ2-7, with 7 nucleotides matching TRBD2. This CDR3 has 14 residues. J was trimmed by 0 bases and V by 5 bases; bases with no gene match: 4. The germline gives CDR1 SGHTA, CDR2 FQGNSA. DNA for the CDR3: TGTGCCAGCAGCGTATCGGGGGGCTCCTACGAGCAGTACTTC. As protein: CASSVSGGSYEQYF.

The V and J genes are TRBV7-2 and TRBJ1-1; 8 bases line up with TRBD1. Trimming removed 4 bases from V and 4 bases from J; junction bases left unmatched: 8. Per germline, CDR1 SGHTA and CDR2 FQGNSA. The CDR3 contains 15 residues. DNA of the CDR3: TGTGCCAGCAGCTCCCGGACAGGGTGGAGCACTGAAGCTTTCTTT. The encoded protein is CASSSRTGWSTEAFF.

CDR3 in DNA: TGTGCCAGCAGCTTAGGAGGGGCCAGAAGCTCCTACAATGAGCAGTTCTTC. Translation gives CASSLGGARSSYNEQFF. The chain couples TRBV5-4 to TRBJ2-1; D might be TRBD2 (6 bases). V was cut by 2 bases and J by 0 bases, with 15 bases left in between. Germline loops: CDR1 SGHNT, CDR2 YYREEE (reference sequence). The CDR3 runs to 17 residues.

This chain connects TRBV4-2 to TRBJ1-4; D possibly corresponds to TRBD1 (6 bases). Germline V gives CDR1 LGHNA, CDR2 YNFKEQ. Trimming took off 1 base at V and 8 bases at J, with 20 bases between the two ends. This CDR3 spans 17 amino acids. The CDR3 spells CASSQAGGRVSGEKLFF. CDR3 nucleotides: TGTGCCAGCAGCCAAGCGGGGGGCCGAGTCTCCGGGGAAAAACTGTTTTTT.

The rearrangement links TRBV7-2 to TRBJ1-1; D ambiguous. The V end was cut by 2 bases, the J end by 5 bases, with 12 bases between. This CDR3 contains 14 residues. Germline CDR1 and CDR2: SGHTA and FQGNSA. The CDR3, as DNA: TGTGCCAGCAGCTTATGGCGGGGAGGAACTGAAGCTTTCTTT. Amino acids: CASSLWRGGTEAFF.

The chain carries TRBV6-1 and TRBJ2-1, with 9 bases matching TRBD1. Looked up from germline, CDR1 is MNHNS and CDR2 is SASEGT. The CDR3 runs 15 residues. The V segment lost 3 bases and the J segment 9 bases; nucleotides outside the gene matches: 9. For the CDR3, the DNA is TGTGCCAGCAGTGACCTGGGACAGGGTAGAGGTGAGCAGTTCTTC. Residues: CASSDLGQGRGEQFF.

The rearrangement joins TRBV12-3 or TRBV12-4 to TRBJ1-2; 7 nucleotides line up with TRBD1. J was trimmed by 4 bases and V by 5 bases; bases with no gene match: 4. The CDR3 extends over 13 amino acids. CDR3 sequence: CASSREGAYGYTF. Written as DNA, the CDR3 is TGTGCCAGCAGTCGAGAGGGGGCCTATGGCTACACCTTC.

This sequence joins TRBV18 and TRBJ1-3; 8 bases are shared with TRBD1. Germline lookup yields CDR1 KGHSH and CDR2 LQKENI. This CDR3 is built from 14 residues. Trimming removed 6 bases from V and 1 base from J; junction bases left unmatched: 2. The CDR3 reads CASSQGASGNTIYF. The CDR3 nucleotides are TGTGCCAGCTCCCAGGGGGCATCTGGAAACACCATATATTTT.